The following is a T cell receptor (beta chain) sequence with its context. This clone is a singleton in its sample. No cognate antigen has been identified for it. Base-call qualities are not available, and no considerably larger clone is one nucleotide away. The germline V gene (reference sequence) provides CDR1 SGHNT and CDR2 YYREEE. V gives up 1 base and J gives up 3 bases, and the segment between their germline ends measures 7 bases. The CDR3 numbers 13 residues from cysteine through phenylalanine. The entry retains the CDR3 DNA only, 39 bases that are in frame from base 1. This sample stems from a study of blood T cell repertoires in COVID-19 (dated by TCRdb to the early 2020s). For context, the study as a whole: The collaborator samples originated in the United States, Italy and Spain and spanned the acute and convalescent phases of COVID-19. Subjects who had been exposed to COVID-19, were actively infected with it, or had recovered from it provided the deeply sampled blood TCRbeta repertoires that made up the dataset. Samples were obtained from the ongoing ImmuneRACE study (first 160 participants) and from about 1,300 subjects provided by 6 global collaborators. Where HLA class I and class II types were available, the types were taken from metadata supplied by the sample provider, not from assay-based typing. The prospective study material was composed of cDNA or gDNA derived from T cells, B-cell-depleted T cells, or PBMCs. The repertoires were made available in a free public database intended to serve as a resource for research on the immune response to SARS-CoV-2. A de-identified subject ID, COVID-19 status, age in years and sex were almost always included in the sample metadata. Summary of the overall study and its limitations: The amount of clinical and demographic metadata varied by source and participant and was provided uncurated.

At one collaborating source in Seattle, patients were enrolled during active infection and were followed longitudinally through the course of disease. Whole blood was collected in K2EDTA tubes by collaborating institutions according to the institutions' own protocols. For TCRbeta analysis, collaborator samples were shipped as frozen whole blood, as isolated PBMCs, or as DNA extracted from either sample type. TCRbeta CDR3 regions were amplified from genomic DNA using the immunoSEQ Assay, a bias-controlled multiplex PCR. The authors' pipeline ran thus. Nucleated cell counts per sample were estimated from amplification of reference gene primers within the assay. To quantify the absolute abundance of each unique TCRbeta CDR3 rearrangement, sequence reads were collapsed and filtered. For each sample, productive Simpson clonality was calculated as the square root of Simpson's diversity index across productive rearrangements. TCRdb took this table from immuneACCESS and kept in-frame rearrangements with V and J called. Such tables lack part of the clones; where checked against another copy, unresolved V genes explain under half of the gap, and the rest is unexplained. V and J calls and clone size are given by that table; D and trimming were obtained from the DNA. The sample records 68,000 or so clones, about nine tenths of which are singletons. Around 0.52% of the sample lies in the top ten.

Sequencing was done on a sample of peripheral blood. This clonotype was sampled from a man aged 50 to 60 with COVID-19, enrolled during active disease. The chain joins TRBV5-4 to TRBJ2-5, and perhaps TRBD2 as D gene, on 5 matching bases. The nucleotides read TGTGCCAGCAGCTTGCCGAGGGAAGAGACCCAGTACTTC. This yields the protein CASSLPREETQYF. The CDR3, completed at both ends by the reference TRBV5-4 and TRBJ2-5 genes, gives the full variable domain ETGVTQSPTHLIKTRGQQVTLRCSSQSGHNTVSWYQQALGQGPQFIFQYYREEENGRGNFPPRFSGLQFPNYSSELNVNALELDDSALYLCASSLPREETQYFGPGTRLLVL.